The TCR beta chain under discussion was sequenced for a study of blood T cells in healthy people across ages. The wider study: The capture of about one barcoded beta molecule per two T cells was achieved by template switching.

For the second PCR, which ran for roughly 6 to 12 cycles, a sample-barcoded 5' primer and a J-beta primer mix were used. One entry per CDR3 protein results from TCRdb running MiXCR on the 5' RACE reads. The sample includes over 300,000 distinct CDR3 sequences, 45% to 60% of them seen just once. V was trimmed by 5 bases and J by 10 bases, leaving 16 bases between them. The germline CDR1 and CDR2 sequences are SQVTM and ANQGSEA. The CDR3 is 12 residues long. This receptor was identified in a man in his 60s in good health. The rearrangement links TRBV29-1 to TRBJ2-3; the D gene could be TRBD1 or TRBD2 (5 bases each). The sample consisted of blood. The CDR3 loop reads CSVLGAERSQYF. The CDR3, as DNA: TGCAGCGTTCTCGGGGCCGAGAGATCGCAGTATTTT.